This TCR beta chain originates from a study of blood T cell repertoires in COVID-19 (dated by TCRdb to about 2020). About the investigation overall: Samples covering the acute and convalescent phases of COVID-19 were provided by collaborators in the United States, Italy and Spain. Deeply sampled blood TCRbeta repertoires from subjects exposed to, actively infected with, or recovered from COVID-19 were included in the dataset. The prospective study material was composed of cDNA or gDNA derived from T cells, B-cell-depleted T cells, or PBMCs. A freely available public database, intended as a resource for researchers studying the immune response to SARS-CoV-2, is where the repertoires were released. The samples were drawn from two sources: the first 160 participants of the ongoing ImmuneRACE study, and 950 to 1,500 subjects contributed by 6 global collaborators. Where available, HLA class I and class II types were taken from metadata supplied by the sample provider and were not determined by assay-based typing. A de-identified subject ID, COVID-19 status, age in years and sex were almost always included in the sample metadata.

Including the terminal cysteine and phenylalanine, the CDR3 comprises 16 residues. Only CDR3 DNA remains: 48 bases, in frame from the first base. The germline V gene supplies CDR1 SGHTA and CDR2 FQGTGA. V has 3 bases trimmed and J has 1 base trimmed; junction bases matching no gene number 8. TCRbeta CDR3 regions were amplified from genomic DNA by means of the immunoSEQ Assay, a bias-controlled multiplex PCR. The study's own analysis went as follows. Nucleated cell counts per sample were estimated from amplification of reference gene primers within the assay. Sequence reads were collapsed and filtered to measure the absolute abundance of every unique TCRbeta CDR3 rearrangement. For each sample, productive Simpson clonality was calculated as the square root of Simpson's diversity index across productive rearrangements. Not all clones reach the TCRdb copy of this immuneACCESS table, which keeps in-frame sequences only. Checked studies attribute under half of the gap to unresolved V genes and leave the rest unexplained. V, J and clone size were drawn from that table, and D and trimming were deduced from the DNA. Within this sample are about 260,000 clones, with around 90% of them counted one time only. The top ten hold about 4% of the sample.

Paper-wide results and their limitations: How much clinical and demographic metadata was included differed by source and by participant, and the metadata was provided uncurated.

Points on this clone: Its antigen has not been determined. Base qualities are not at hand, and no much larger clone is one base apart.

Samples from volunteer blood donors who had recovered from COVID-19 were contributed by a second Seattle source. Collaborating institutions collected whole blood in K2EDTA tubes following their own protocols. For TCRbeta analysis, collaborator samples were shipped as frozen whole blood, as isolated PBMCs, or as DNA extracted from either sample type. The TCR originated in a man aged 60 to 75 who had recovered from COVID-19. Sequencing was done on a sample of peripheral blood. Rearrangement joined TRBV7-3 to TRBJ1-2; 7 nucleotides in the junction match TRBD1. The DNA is TGTGCCAGCAGCTTGAGGGGGCAACCTAGTAACTATGGCTACACCTTC. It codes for CASSLRGQPSNYGYTF.